These 27 T cell receptor beta chains came from one sample sequenced in a study of T cell repertoires in cytomegalovirus infection. Each CDR3 protein gets one entry after TCRdb re-called the reads with MiXCR. The data contain some 160,000 distinct CDR3 sequences, 15% to 20% of them singletons. Source material: CD8+ T cells from PBMCs. These receptors all come from a human donor in good health (CMV status not recorded). Some clones in this sample may be carry-over from other donors' samples.

This clonotype was counted only a few times. J is TRBJ1-1 and V is TRBV7-6; 7 positions agree with TRBD1. Trimming cost V 5 bases and J 0 bases; bases outside gene matches: 6. Germline V gene lookup returns CDR1 SGHVS and CDR2 FNYEAQ. This CDR3 comprises 15 residues. CDR3 nucleotide sequence: TGTGCCAGCAGCGGCGCACAGGGGCTGAACACTGAAGCTTTCTTT. It specifies CASSGAQGLNTEAFF.

V usage is TRBV25-1 and J usage is TRBJ2-7; no reliable D call. The V end was cut by 2 bases, the J end by 0 bases, with 5 bases between. This CDR3 region has 13 residues. Germline V gene data show CDR1 as MGHDK and CDR2 as SYGVNS. In DNA, the CDR3 is TGTGCCAGCAGTGAAAGTAACTCCTACGAGCAGTACTTC. It codes for CASSESNSYEQYF.

This clonotype was seen more than once but under ten times. The chain uses TRBV20-1 and TRBJ2-1, with TRBD2 matching over 12 bases. The V segment lost 0 bases and the J segment 0 bases; nucleotides outside the gene matches: 6. Germline V gene lookup returns CDR1 DFQATT and CDR2 SNEGSKA (reference sequence). This CDR3 has 18 residues. CDR3 residues: CSARDRGLAGSSYNEQFF. For the CDR3, the DNA is TGCAGTGCTAGAGATCGGGGACTAGCGGGTAGCTCCTACAATGAGCAGTTCTTC.

This clonotype appeared a few times. The chain uses TRBV4-1 and TRBJ2-2, with D tentatively TRBD2 (5 bases). The CDR3 consists of 16 residues. V gave up 3 bases and J gave up 8 bases, with 19 bases separating them. Germline V gene sequence: CDR1 MGHRA, CDR2 YSYEKL. As DNA, the CDR3 is TGCGCCAGCAGCCACCACCTTCCGCCGAGGGTGGGGGAGCTGTTTTTT. Translation: CASSHHLPPRVGELFF.

The CDR3 DNA reads TGTGCCACCCGCCCCCTAAGCTCCTACAATGAGCAGTTCTTC. Residues: CATRPLSSYNEQFF. The rearrangement links TRBV6-5 to TRBJ2-1; D unresolved. V dropped 10 bases and J dropped 0 bases, with 13 bases sitting between them. Germline values: CDR1 MNHEY, CDR2 SVGAGI. The CDR3 consists of 14 residues.

This clonotype has only a few counts. V and J are TRBV7-2 and TRBJ2-3, with unresolved D. Trimming shortened V by 5 bases and J by 2 bases, and 11 bases separated the two germline ends. Germline loops: CDR1 SGHTA, CDR2 FQGNSA. This CDR3 contains 14 residues. The CDR3 coding sequence is TGTGCCAGCAGCCTCGACCTGTTCACAGATACGCAGTATTTT. This gives the protein CASSLDLFTDTQYF.

This chain links TRBV6-2 or TRBV6-3 with TRBJ1-5, with TRBD1 matching over 7 bases. After removal of 6 bases from V and 4 bases from J, the junction contained 3 bases not matched to a gene. CDR1 is MNHEY, CDR2 SVGEGT, per germline. This CDR3 has 13 amino acids. DNA of the CDR3: TGTGCCAGCAGAGAACAGGGGAATCAGCCCCAGCATTTT. Its protein product is CASREQGNQPQHF.

The chain links TRBV6-2 or TRBV6-3 to TRBJ2-7; D is unresolved. Germline V gives CDR1 MNHEY, CDR2 SVGEGT. Trimming took 2 bases from V and 7 from J, leaving 6 bases between them. There are 11 residues in the CDR3. DNA for the CDR3: TGTGCCAGCAGTTACCCGGAGGAGCAGTACTTC. Translation gives CASSYPEEQYF.

This clonotype was observed a handful of times. This chain uses TRBV10-3 with TRBJ2-3; possibly TRBD2 for D (5 bases). Deletions cut 6 bases from V and 3 bases from J, with 19 bases between. The CDR3 sequence is 16 residues long. The germline V gene encodes CDR1 ENHRY and CDR2 SYGVKD. The CDR3 coding sequence is TGTGCCATCAGGGACCCCCGGAGAGGGCTGACAGATACGCAGTATTTT. Protein product: CAIRDPRRGLTDTQYF.

This rearrangement joins TRBV19 to TRBJ2-7; weak D call: TRBD1 (6 bases). The length of the CDR3 is 14 residues. V lost 8 bases and J lost 3, with 17 bases in between. Germline V gene data show CDR1 as LNHDA and CDR2 as SQIVND (reference sequence). This chain's CDR3 is CASSSTRTVYEQYF. The CDR3 DNA reads as TGTGCCAGTTCGTCCACGCGGACAGTCTACGAGCAGTACTTC. Together with reference TRBV19 and TRBJ2-7, the CDR3 gives the full variable domain: DGGITQSPKYLFRKEGQNVTLSCEQNLNHDAMYWYRQDPGQGLRLIYYSQIVNDFQKGDIAEGYSVSREKKESFPLTVTSAQKNPTAFYLCASSSTRTVYEQYFGPGTRLTVT.

V is TRBV6-5 and J is TRBJ1-4; 7 bases match TRBD1. The CDR3 is made up of 15 amino acids. Trimming took 2 bases from V and 8 from J; bases not matched to a gene: 8. Germline values: CDR1 MNHEY, CDR2 SVGAGI. This chain's CDR3 is CASSYDDRENEKLFF. As DNA, the CDR3 is TGTGCCAGCAGTTACGACGACAGGGAAAACGAAAAACTGTTTTTT.

The chain links TRBV7-6 to TRBJ2-2; unclear D gene. Trimming removed 2 bases from V and 4 bases from J, with 14 bases in between. CDR1 and CDR2 (germline): SGHVS, FNYEAQ. The CDR3 sequence is 16 residues long. This CDR3 is CASSLMASGTTGELFF. CDR3 coding DNA: TGTGCCAGCAGCTTAATGGCTAGTGGTACCACCGGGGAGCTGTTTTTT.

The chain carries TRBV28 and TRBJ2-7; no firm D call. The ends were cut back, 2 bases at V and 6 bases at J, with 11 bases in the middle. From germline, CDR1 is MDHEN and CDR2 SYDVKM. The CDR3 loop spans 13 amino acids. The CDR3 DNA reads as TGTGCCAGCAGTTTACACCGCCTCTCCGAGCAGTACTTC. Amino acid sequence: CASSLHRLSEQYF. The full variable domain, in which reference TRBV28 and TRBJ2-7 provide the parts outside the CDR3, is DVKVTQSSRYLVKRTGEKVFLECVQDMDHENMFWYRQDPGLGLRLIYFSYDVKMKEKGDIPEGYSVSREKKERFSLILESASTNQTSMYLCASSLHRLSEQYFGPGTRLTVT.

V is TRBV19 and J is TRBJ1-1, with D perhaps TRBD1 (5 bases). CDR1 is LNHDA, CDR2 SQIVND, per germline (reference sequence). Between the trimmed V and J ends, which lost 5 bases and 4 bases, there was a span of 11 bases. This CDR3 has 13 residues. The CDR3 sequence is CASSAGIVTEAFF. The CDR3 DNA sequence: TGTGCCAGTAGTGCAGGGATTGTCACTGAAGCTTTCTTT. Filled out from reference TRBV19 and TRBJ1-1, the complete variable domain reads DGGITQSPKYLFRKEGQNVTLSCEQNLNHDAMYWYRQDPGQGLRLIYYSQIVNDFQKGDIAEGYSVSREKKESFPLTVTSAQKNPTAFYLCASSAGIVTEAFFGQGTRLTVV.

V gene TRBV20-1 combines with J gene TRBJ1-1; unclear D gene. The V end was cut by 5 bases, the J end by 4 bases, with 11 bases between. Germline lookup yields CDR1 DFQATT and CDR2 SNEGSKA (reference sequence). The CDR3 runs to 12 residues. CDR3 residues: CSASNSITEAFF. The CDR3 bases are TGCAGTGCTTCGAATTCGATCACTGAAGCTTTCTTT.

This clonotype has more than one count but fewer than ten. This chain connects TRBV19 to TRBJ2-1, with 12 bases identical to TRBD1. Losses at the gene ends were 2 bases for V and 7 bases for J; bases not matched to a gene: 9. Germline CDR1 is LNHDA and CDR2 is SQIVND (reference sequence). CDR3 length equals 17 residues. DNA for the CDR3: TGTGCCAGTAGTATAAGCGGGACAGGGGGCGCGTGGAATGAGCAGTTCTTC. Protein sequence: CASSISGTGGAWNEQFF. Full variable domain (outside the CDR3, taken from reference TRBV19 and TRBJ2-1): DGGITQSPKYLFRKEGQNVTLSCEQNLNHDAMYWYRQDPGQGLRLIYYSQIVNDFQKGDIAEGYSVSREKKESFPLTVTSAQKNPTAFYLCASSISGTGGAWNEQFFGPGTRLTVL.

By frequency in the sample, this clonotype is medium-sized. The chain combines TRBV6-2 or TRBV6-3 with TRBJ2-7; tentative D call: TRBD2 (5 bases). The CDR3 has 16 amino acids. V was cut by 0 bases and J by 3 bases, with 15 bases left in between. CDR1 MNHEY and CDR2 SVGEGT come from the germline V gene. CDR3 in DNA: TGTGCCAGCAGTTACTCTCAGAGGGAGTACGTCTACGAGCAGTACTTC. Its protein product is CASSYSQREYVYEQYF.

The table lists this clonotype with a few counts. The genes are TRBV4-1 and TRBJ2-7; weak D call: TRBD1 (5 bases). The V gene lost 1 base and the J gene lost 0 bases, with 10 bases spanning the gap. The CDR3 is 15 residues long. Germline V gene sequence: CDR1 MGHRA, CDR2 YSYEKL. CDR3 sequence: CASSQATASSYEQYF. The CDR3 DNA reads as TGCGCCAGCAGCCAAGCGACAGCGAGCTCCTACGAGCAGTACTTC.

This clonotype was seen ten or more times. The chain has TRBV7-9 and TRBJ2-1; 8 bases align to TRBD1. This CDR3 is built from 15 residues. Germline V lookup: CDR1 SEHNR, CDR2 FQNEAQ (reference sequence). Trimming removed 5 bases from V and 2 bases from J; junction bases left unmatched: 5. The chain's CDR3 is CASSGRTGPYNEQFF. CDR3 DNA sequence: TGTGCCAGCAGCGGGAGGACAGGGCCCTACAATGAGCAGTTCTTC.

V is TRBV11-2 and J is TRBJ2-7, with TRBD2 identical over 9 bases. The V gene end was trimmed by 2 bases and the J gene end by 6 bases; junction bases not matched to a gene: 5. The CDR3 has 14 residues. From germline, CDR1 is SGHAT and CDR2 FQNNGV. The CDR3 sequence: CASSLWGTSFEQYF. In nucleotides, the CDR3 is TGTGCCAGCAGCTTATGGGGGACTAGCTTCGAGCAGTACTTC. Full variable domain (missing parts from reference TRBV11-2 and TRBJ2-7): EAGVAQSPRYKIIEKRQSVAFWCNPISGHATLYWYQQILGQGPKLLIQFQNNGVVDDSQLPKDRFSAERLKGVDSTLKIQPAKLEDSAVYLCASSLWGTSFEQYFGPGTRLTVT.

V usage is TRBV13 and J usage is TRBJ2-4, with D tentatively TRBD2 (6 bases). The V end lost 5 bases, the J end lost 1 base, and 18 bases lay between the germline ends. The CDR3 has 17 residues. Germline V gives CDR1 PRHDT, CDR2 FYEKMQ (reference sequence). The CDR3 DNA follows: TGTGCCAGCAGCCTGGAGACCACCCGGGGGGCCAAAAACATTCAGTACTTC. It specifies CASSLETTRGAKNIQYF. Complete variable domain (other parts from reference TRBV13 and TRBJ2-4): AAGVIQSPRHLIKEKRETATLKCYPIPRHDTVYWYQQGPGQDPQFLISFYEKMQSDKGSIPDRFSAQQFSDYHSELNMSSLELGDSALYFCASSLETTRGAKNIQYFGAGTRLSVL.

This clonotype was counted a few times. J is TRBJ2-2 and V is TRBV5-1; the D is unclear. The CDR3 runs to 12 residues. Germline assignment: CDR1 SGHRS and CDR2 YFSETQ. The germline V and J ends were trimmed by 1 base and 7 bases, with 5 bases remaining between them. The CDR3 DNA sequence: TGCGCCAGCAGCTTGAACGACGGGGAGCTGTTTTTT. Protein: CASSLNDGELFF.

The chain combines TRBV7-6 with TRBJ1-1; unclear D gene. CDR1 and CDR2 from the germline V gene are SGHVS and FNYEAQ. The CDR3 extends over 15 amino acids. Between the trimmed V and J ends, which lost 5 bases and 1 base, there was a span of 14 bases. The CDR3 here is CASSPPDGENTEAFF. The CDR3 nucleotides are TGTGCCAGCAGCCCACCGGACGGTGAGAACACTGAAGCTTTCTTT.

The chain joins TRBV28 to TRBJ1-1; D call uncertain. The CDR3 has 14 residues. With 1 base removed from V and 4 bases from J, the gap between germline ends came to 10 bases. Looked up from germline, CDR1 is MDHEN and CDR2 is SYDVKM. The CDR3 sequence is CASSLYTAGTEAFF. Here the CDR3 DNA reads TGTGCCAGCAGTTTATACACTGCGGGCACTGAAGCTTTCTTT.

This chain connects TRBV5-1 to TRBJ2-7, with D tentatively TRBD1 (6 bases). Trimming removed 2 bases from V and 3 bases from J, with 27 bases in between. Germline CDR1 and CDR2: SGHRS and YFSETQ. The length of the CDR3 is 19 residues. The CDR3 sequence is CASSFTVTPNSDSSYEQYF. CDR3 coding DNA: TGCGCCAGCAGCTTTACCGTTACCCCAAACTCGGACAGCAGCTACGAGCAGTACTTC.

This clonotype was seen a few times. The rearrangement links TRBV28 to TRBJ2-3, with a tentative D call TRBD2 (6 bases). With 5 bases removed from V and 8 bases from J, the gap between germline ends came to 8 bases. The CDR3 has 11 residues. Per germline, CDR1 MDHEN and CDR2 SYDVKM. The CDR3 coding sequence is TGTGCCAGCAGTGAAGCGGGTACGCAGTATTTT. Its protein is CASSEAGTQYF.

This clonotype was recorded a few times. V and J are TRBV7-2 and TRBJ1-2; 11 bases map to TRBD1. Germline lookup yields CDR1 SGHTA and CDR2 FQGNSA. V was pared by 4 bases and J by 2 bases, with 3 bases of the junction left unmatched. The CDR3 length is 15 residues. This CDR3 reads CASSSRDRGNYGYTF. For the CDR3, the DNA is TGTGCCAGCAGCTCCCGGGACAGGGGGAACTATGGCTACACCTTC. The full variable domain, its missing parts supplied by reference TRBV7-2 and TRBJ1-2, is GAGVSQSPSNKVTEKGKDVELRCDPISGHTALYWYRQSLGQGLEFLIYFQGNSAPDKSGLPSDRFSAERTGGSVSTLTIQRTQQEDSAVYLCASSSRDRGNYGYTFGSGTRLTVV.